The TCR beta chain described here comes from a study of control samples from healthy donors and cancer patients. The data were produced by immunoSEQ multiplex PCR, yet TCRdb's version contains in-frame clones alone and is incomplete. This table has around 200,000 clones, 85% to 95% appearing once. J lost 5 bases, V lost 5 bases, and 6 bases had no gene match. CDR1 and CDR2 (germline): MDHEN, SYDVKM. The length of the CDR3 is 14 residues. This TCR was recovered from a man between 18 and 29 years old in good health. Sequencing input: blood. The J gene is TRBJ2-5, the V gene TRBV28; 9 bases agree with TRBD2. DNA of the CDR3: TGTGCCAGCAGTGAGGGACTAGCTGGGGAGACCCAGTACTTC. It codes for CASSEGLAGETQYF.